This TCR beta chain derives from a study of T cells after yellow fever vaccination. The sample holds a few counts of this clonotype. Germline-derived CDR1 and CDR2 are SGHRS and YFSETQ. The CDR3 consists of 15 residues. The junction had 10 bases not matched to a gene; V was cut back by 7 bases and J by 2 bases. A single record per CDR3 protein comes from TCRdb applying MiXCR to the 5' RACE reads. The table lists some 160,000 distinct CDR3 sequences, about a tenth of them singletons, with roughly 36% in the top ten. Sequenced material: CD8+ T cells sorted from PBMCs, taken 45 days after the yellow fever booster vaccination. The V and J genes are TRBV5-1 and TRBJ1-1, with 8 bases fitting TRBD1. This receptor was identified in a man between 18 and 29 years old who received the YFV17D yellow fever vaccine. The CDR3 coding sequence is TGCGCCAGCGGAACCCAGGGACAGGCTAACACTGAAGCTTTCTTT. Encoded protein: CASGTQGQANTEAFF.